This TCR beta chain is drawn from a study of vaccination and CD4 T cells after COVID-19. Germline CDR1 DFQATT, CDR2 SNEGSKA (reference sequence). This CDR3 region has 13 residues. J gave up 3 bases and V 6 bases, and 4 bases lay outside the gene matches. This clonotype was picked up one time. Its cognate antigen is unknown. The Oncomine TCR Beta short-read assay generated sequence data from the DNA of cultured CD4+ T cells. TCRdb re-analysed the PCR reads in MiXCR, keeping a single row per CDR3 protein. The sample consists of about 15,000 distinct CDR3 sequences, 40% to 60% of them appearing once. Findings and limits, study-wide: In convalescent patients, 304 of 307 vaccine-specific clones were spike mono-reactive.

Stated treatment: roughly ten-day PBMC culture with coronavirus spike peptide pools or control peptides (ViraFEST assay). Each of days 3 and 7 saw half the medium replaced by fresh IL-2 medium. The sequenced sample was CD4+ T cells from blood, cultured in vitro, obtained before SARS-CoV-2 vaccination. The source is a human donor who had recovered from COVID-19. The chain combines TRBV20-1 with TRBJ2-7; TRBD2 aligns across 11 bases. In DNA, the CDR3 is TGCAGTGCCACTAGCGGGAGATACTACGAGCAGTACTTC. Residues: CSATSGRYYEQYF.